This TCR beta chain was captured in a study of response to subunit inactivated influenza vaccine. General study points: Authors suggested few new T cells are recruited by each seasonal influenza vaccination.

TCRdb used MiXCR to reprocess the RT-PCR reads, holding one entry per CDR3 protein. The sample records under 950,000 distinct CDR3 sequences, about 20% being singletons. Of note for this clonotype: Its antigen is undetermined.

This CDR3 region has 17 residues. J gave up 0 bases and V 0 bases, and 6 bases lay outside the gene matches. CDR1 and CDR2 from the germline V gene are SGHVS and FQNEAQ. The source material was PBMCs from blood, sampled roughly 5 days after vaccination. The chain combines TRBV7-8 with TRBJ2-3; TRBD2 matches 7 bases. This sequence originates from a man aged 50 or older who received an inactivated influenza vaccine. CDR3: CASSLARLAESTDTQYF. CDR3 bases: TGTGCCAGCAGCTTAGCGAGGCTAGCGGAGAGCACAGATACGCAGTATTTT.